This T cell receptor (beta chain) was identified in a study of T cell responses to AZD1222 COVID-19 vaccine (dated by TCRdb to 2020 to 2023). About the full investigation: AZD1222 recipients whose second dose came at about 4 weeks and those whose second dose came at about 12 weeks were combined into one group, since spike-specific TCR depth and breadth did not differ between the two schedules. Trial participants were enrolled by age into subgroups of 18-55, 56-69 and 70-plus years, and 148, 28 and 57 TCR-sequenced participants, respectively, were included in these subgroups. TCR sequencing covered some 240 trial participants: about 210 given two doses of AZD1222 and 26 given two doses of MenACWY control vaccine.

As regards this clone: What this receptor recognizes is not known. No base qualities exist here, and no much larger clone lies one base off it.

The label giving this sample's time point can be read as: baseline before first vaccination. The vaccinee samples were drawn from two UK trials, COV001 and COV002, one of which was a single-blind randomized controlled phase 2/3 trial testing AZD1222 (ChAdOx1 nCoV-19) in healthy adults. For TCRbeta chain sequencing, PBMC samples from trial participants were taken at day 0 and at day 28 after the second dose. The CDR3 regions of human TCRbeta chains were subjected to immunosequencing. The authors' pipeline ran thus. TCRs in the repertoires were compared against a reference library of SARS-CoV-2-specific TCRs that had been generated with the MIRA antigen-specificity platform. Breadth was defined as the fraction of unique TCRs that were SARS-CoV-2-associated, and depth was defined as the fraction of total T cells that were SARS-CoV-2-associated. Each spike-specific TCR was assigned to its reactive spike region and to a CD4 or CD8 class using the MIRA data. Log10-transformed breadth and depth values were compared by one-way ANOVA with Sidak's multiple comparisons tests. Sourced from immuneACCESS, this table was stored by TCRdb with only in-frame sequences that have V and J called. A share of the clones is absent; for the studies checked, an unresolved V gene accounts for under half, and the remainder has no known explanation. V, J and clone size were drawn from that table, and D and trimming were deduced from the DNA. This sample holds about 100,000 clones; approximately 87% were observed only once. Of the sample, about 3% falls within the top ten clones.

Paper-wide results and their limitations: Nearly half of unique spike-specific TCRs reportedly recognized epitopes outside regions mutated in the B.1.351 and B.1.1.7 variants. Conclusions about previously exposed vaccinees are limited because only 6 or 7 AZD1222 recipients were SARS-CoV-2 seropositive at baseline. Participants were mostly white British and included more females than males, and it was suggested by the authors that clonal diversity may have been underestimated. Because no samples from the day 14 peak response were available, repertoires could be characterized only after the peak T cell response. A significant rise in spike-specific TCR breadth and depth was observed after two AZD1222 doses relative to day 0 and relative to MenACWY recipients. The whole spike protein was spanned by vaccine-associated CD4 TCRs, and dominant responses were seen in regions 160-218 and 743-854. The 56-69-year group was small, and its depth increase did not reach significance, likely because of low power.

The TCR was taken from an adult in good health. Specimen: peripheral blood, collected on day 0 of AZD1222 vaccination.

The CDR3 has the sequence CASSLQTNTQYF. The bases read TGTGCCAGCAGCTTACAAACCAATACGCAGTATTTT. The sequence is built from TRBV5-8 and TRBJ2-3; no D segment can be confidently identified. The CDR3 starts with the cysteine, ends with the phenylalanine, and has 12 residues. The retained sequence is limited to the CDR3, 36 bases, with the frame set at the first base. The V and J ends are trimmed by 2 bases and 7 bases, leaving 8 bases between them. Per the germline V gene, SGHTS is the CDR1 and YDEGEE is the CDR2.